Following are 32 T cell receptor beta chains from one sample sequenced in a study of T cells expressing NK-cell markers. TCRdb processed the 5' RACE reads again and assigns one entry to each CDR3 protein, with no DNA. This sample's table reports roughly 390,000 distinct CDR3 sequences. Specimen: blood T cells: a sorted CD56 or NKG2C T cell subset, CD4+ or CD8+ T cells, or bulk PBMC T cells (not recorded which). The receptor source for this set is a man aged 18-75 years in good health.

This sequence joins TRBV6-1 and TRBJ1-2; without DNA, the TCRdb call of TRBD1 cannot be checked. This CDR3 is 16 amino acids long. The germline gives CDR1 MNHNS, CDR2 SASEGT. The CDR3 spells CASTDQGQGAGYGYTF.

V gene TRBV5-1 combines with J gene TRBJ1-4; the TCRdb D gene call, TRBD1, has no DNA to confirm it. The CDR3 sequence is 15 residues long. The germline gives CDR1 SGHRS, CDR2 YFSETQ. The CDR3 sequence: CASSTGQGAVEKLFF.

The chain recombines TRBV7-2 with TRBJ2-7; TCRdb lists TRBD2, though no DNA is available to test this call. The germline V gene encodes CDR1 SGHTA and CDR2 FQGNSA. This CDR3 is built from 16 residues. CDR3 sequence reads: CASSLVGTSGGYEQYF. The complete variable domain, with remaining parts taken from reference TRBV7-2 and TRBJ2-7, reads GAGVSQSPSNKVTEKGKDVELRCDPISGHTALYWYRQSLGQGLEFLIYFQGNSAPDKSGLPSDRFSAERTGGSVSTLTIQRTQQEDSAVYLCASSLVGTSGGYEQYFGPGTRLTVT.

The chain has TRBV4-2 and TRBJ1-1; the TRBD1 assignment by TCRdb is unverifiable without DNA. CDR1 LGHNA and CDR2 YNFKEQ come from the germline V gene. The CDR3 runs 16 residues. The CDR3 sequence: CASSQAFGGGRTEAFF.

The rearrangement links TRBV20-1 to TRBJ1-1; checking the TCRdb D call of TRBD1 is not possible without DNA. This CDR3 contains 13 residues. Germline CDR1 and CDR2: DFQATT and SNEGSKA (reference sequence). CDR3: CSARDWGPDEAFF.

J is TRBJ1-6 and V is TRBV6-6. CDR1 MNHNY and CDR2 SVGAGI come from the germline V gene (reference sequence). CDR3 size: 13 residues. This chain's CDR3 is CASSRVLLSPLHF.

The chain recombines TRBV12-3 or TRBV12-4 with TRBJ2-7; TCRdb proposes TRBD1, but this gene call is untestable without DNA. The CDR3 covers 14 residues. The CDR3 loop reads CASSRGSGGFVQYF.

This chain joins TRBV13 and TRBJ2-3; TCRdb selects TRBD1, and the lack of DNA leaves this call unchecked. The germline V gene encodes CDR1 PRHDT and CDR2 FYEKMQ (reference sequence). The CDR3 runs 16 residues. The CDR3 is CASSLSSKGVSDTQYF. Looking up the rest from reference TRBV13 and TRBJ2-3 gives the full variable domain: AAGVIQSPRHLIKEKRETATLKCYPIPRHDTVYWYQQGPGQDPQFLISFYEKMQSDKGSIPDRFSAQQFSDYHSELNMSSLELGDSALYFCASSLSSKGVSDTQYFGPGTRLTVL.

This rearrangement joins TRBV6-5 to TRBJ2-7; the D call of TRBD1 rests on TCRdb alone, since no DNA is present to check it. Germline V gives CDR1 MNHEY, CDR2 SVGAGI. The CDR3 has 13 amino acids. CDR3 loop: CASRDSGIDEQYF.

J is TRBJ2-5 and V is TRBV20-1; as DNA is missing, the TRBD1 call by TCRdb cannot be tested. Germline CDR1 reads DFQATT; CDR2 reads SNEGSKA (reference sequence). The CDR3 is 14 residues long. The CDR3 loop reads CSARETGPGETQYF.

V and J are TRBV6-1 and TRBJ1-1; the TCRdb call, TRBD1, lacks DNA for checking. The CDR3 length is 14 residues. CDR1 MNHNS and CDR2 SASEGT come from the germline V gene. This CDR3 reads CASIKGGGHTEAFF.

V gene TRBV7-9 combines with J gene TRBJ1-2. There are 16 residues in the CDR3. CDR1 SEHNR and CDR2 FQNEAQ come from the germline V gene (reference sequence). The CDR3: CASSSGTAVSGRGYTF.

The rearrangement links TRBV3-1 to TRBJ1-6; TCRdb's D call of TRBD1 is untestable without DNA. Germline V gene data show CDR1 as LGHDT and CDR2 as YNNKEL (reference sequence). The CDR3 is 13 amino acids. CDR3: CASSLPGVSPLHF.

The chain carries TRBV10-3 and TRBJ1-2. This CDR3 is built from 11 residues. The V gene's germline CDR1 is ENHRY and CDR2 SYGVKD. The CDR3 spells CAISSHYGYTF.

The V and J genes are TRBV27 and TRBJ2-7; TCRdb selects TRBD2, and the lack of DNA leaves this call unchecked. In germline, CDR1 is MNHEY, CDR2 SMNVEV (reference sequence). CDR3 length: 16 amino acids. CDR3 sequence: CASSYAPSGDPYEQYF.

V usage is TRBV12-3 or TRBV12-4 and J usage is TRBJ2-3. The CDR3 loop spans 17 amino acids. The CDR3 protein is CASSFRLGGKGTDTQYF.

The CDR3 reads CASSEEVGWQPQHF. The gene calls are TRBV6-1 and TRBJ1-5. This CDR3 contains 14 residues. Germline V gene sequence: CDR1 MNHNS, CDR2 SASEGT.

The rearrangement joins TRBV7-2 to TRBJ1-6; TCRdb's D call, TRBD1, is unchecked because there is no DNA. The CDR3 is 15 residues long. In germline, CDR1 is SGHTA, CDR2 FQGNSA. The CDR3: CASSLETGKYSPLHF. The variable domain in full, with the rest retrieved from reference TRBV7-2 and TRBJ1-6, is GAGVSQSPSNKVTEKGKDVELRCDPISGHTALYWYRQSLGQGLEFLIYFQGNSAPDKSGLPSDRFSAERTGGSVSTLTIQRTQQEDSAVYLCASSLETGKYSPLHFGNGTRLTVT.

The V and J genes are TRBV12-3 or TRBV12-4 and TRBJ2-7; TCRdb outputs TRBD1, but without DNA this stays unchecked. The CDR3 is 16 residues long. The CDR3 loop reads CASSLYGTGDSYEQYF.

This CDR3 reads CSARFRTAGGVNEQFF. The genes are TRBV20-1 and TRBJ2-1; as DNA is missing, the TRBD2 call by TCRdb cannot be tested. The CDR3 spans 16 residues. CDR1 and CDR2 (germline): DFQATT, SNEGSKA (reference sequence).

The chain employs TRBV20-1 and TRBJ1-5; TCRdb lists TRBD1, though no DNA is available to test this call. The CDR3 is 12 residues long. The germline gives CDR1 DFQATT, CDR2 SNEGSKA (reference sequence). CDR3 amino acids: CSFGTGNQPQHF.

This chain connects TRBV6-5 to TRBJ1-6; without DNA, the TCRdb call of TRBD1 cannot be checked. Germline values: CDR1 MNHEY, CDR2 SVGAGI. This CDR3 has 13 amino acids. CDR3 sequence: CASSFQGGSPLHF.

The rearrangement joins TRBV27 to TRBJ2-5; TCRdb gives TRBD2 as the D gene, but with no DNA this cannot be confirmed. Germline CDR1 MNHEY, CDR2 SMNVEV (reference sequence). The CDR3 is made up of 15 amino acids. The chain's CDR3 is CASSFMSGGQETQYF.

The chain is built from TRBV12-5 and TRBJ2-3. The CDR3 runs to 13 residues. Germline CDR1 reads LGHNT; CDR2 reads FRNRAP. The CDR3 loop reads CASGSRPRDTQYF.

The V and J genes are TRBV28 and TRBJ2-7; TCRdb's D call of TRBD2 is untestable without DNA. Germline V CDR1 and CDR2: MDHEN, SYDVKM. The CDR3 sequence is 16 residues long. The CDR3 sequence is CASMAGGGHFSYEQYF.

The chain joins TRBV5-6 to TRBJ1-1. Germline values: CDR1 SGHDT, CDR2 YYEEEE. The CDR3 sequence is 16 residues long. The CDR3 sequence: CASSLSLSGWWTEAFF.

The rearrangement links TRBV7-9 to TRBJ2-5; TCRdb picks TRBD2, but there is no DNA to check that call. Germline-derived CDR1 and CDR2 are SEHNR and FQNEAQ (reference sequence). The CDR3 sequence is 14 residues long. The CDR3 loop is CASSSSGGPKTQYF. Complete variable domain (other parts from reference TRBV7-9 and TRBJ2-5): DTGVSQNPRHKITKRGQNVTFRCDPISEHNRLYWYRQTLGQGPEFLTYFQNEAQLEKSRLLSDRFSAERPKGSFSTLEIQRTEQGDSAMYLCASSSSGGPKTQYFGPGTRLLVL.

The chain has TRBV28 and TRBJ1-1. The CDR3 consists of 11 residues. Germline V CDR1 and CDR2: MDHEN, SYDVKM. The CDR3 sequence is CASFTNTEAFF.

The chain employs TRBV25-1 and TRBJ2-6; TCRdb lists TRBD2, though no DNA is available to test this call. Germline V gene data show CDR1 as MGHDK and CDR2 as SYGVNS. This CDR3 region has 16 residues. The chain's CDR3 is CASSGQGGYGANVLTF.

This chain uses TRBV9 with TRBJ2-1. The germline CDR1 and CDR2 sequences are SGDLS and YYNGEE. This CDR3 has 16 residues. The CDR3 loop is CASSGSDRRSNNEQFF.

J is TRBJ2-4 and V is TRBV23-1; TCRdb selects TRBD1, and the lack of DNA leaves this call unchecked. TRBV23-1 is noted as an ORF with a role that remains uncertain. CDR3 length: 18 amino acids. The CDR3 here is CASIHQGRTILAKNIQYF.

The CDR3 spells CASSYWQGAVNEQFF. The chain combines TRBV6-5 with TRBJ2-1; TCRdb's assignment of TRBD1 cannot be checked, as there is no DNA. This CDR3 is built from 15 residues. In germline, CDR1 is MNHEY, CDR2 SVGAGI.